The sequence of this TCR beta chain was determined in a study of blood T cell repertoires in COVID-19. Study-level background: Samples representing acute and convalescent COVID-19 were sourced from the United States, Italy and Spain. T cells, B-cell-depleted T cells, or PBMCs provided the cDNA or gDNA that served as material.

This CDR3 comprises 15 residues. The germline V gene encodes CDR1 SNHLY and CDR2 FYNNEI. V shed 8 bases and J 7 bases; nucleotides not matched to a gene: 9. In the source study's methods: Researchers report that nucleated cell counts were estimated from reference gene primer amplification. Using immunoSEQ multiplex PCR, the repertoire was profiled, and TCRdb retains in-frame clones only, with some absent. V, J and clone size are those of that table, while D and trimming were read from the DNA. The sample holds under 300,000 clones, 83% seen once. This clone occurred a few times. J is TRBJ2-2 and V is TRBV2; 11 nucleotides match TRBD2. Sequenced: peripheral blood. The clonotype was recovered from a human donor in a cohort sampled during active COVID-19. The CDR3 DNA is TGTGCCAGCTCCGGGACTAGCGGAGCGGGCGGGGAGCTGTTTTTT. It translates to CASSGTSGAGGELFF.